Listed below are T cell receptor beta chains from one sample, sequenced in a study of blood T cell repertoires in COVID-19. The assay was immunoSEQ multiplex PCR, and TCRdb's table has in-frame clones only and misses some. The sample lists 350,000 to 450,000 clones; 85% were seen once. Material: peripheral blood. These receptors were collected from a woman aged 18-29 years with acute or convalescent COVID-19. Both conserved end residues are part of each CDR3. Fields, in order: clone size, J gene, V gene, D gene, CDR3 DNA, CDR3 protein. The D gene is left open where the match is weak. A row's size may be missing; if present it is once, few, many or a size class.

>many|TRBJ2-1|TRBV5-1|-
TGCGCCAGCAGCTTGGAGGCGGTTGGTTTCTACAATGAGCAGTTCTTC
CASSLEAVGFYNEQFF
>-|TRBJ2-5|TRBV19|TRBD2
TGTGCCAGTAGTATAGCCGGGAGGGGACGGGAGACCCAGTACTTC
CASSIAGRGRETQYF
>-|TRBJ1-1|TRBV7-9|-
TGTGCCAGCAGCTTCTGGCCTGGTGATGCTTTCTTT
CASSFWPGDAFF
>few|TRBJ1-4|TRBV3-1/TRBV3-2|TRBD1
TGTGCCAGCAGTCGGACAGGGAATGAAAAACTGTTTTTT
CASSRTGNEKLFF
>-|TRBJ1-2|TRBV28|-
TGTGCCAGCAGTGCTGACAGGCCATACAAGGGCTACACCTTC
CASSADRPYKGYTF
>-|TRBJ2-7|TRBV28|-
TGTGCCAGCAGTTTTGCACAGTACGAGCAGTACTTC
CASSFAQYEQYF
>-|TRBJ1-5|TRBV10-3|-
TGTGCCATCAGTGAGACAGGGAATCAGCCCCAGCATTTT
CAISETGNQPQHF
>-|TRBJ2-3|TRBV5-1|-
TGCGCCAGCAGCCTTAGCACAGATACGCAGTATTTT
CASSLSTDTQYF
>few|TRBJ2-2|TRBV19|-
TGTGCCAGTAGTATTGTCGGGGGAGCTGCCGGGGAGCTGTTTTTT
CASSIVGGAAGELFF
>-|TRBJ1-1|TRBV10-3|-
TGTGCCATCAGTGAGTCCAAGGGGCCCCCGAACACTGAAGCTTTCTTT
CAISESKGPPNTEAFF
>-|TRBJ2-5|TRBV6-5|TRBD1
TGTGCCAGCAGTCCCGGGACAGGGCTGCAAGAGACCCAGTACTTC
CASSPGTGLQETQYF
>-|TRBJ2-1|TRBV28|TRBD1
TGTGCCAGCAGTGGGGGGGACAGGGCTGGAGGTGAGCAGTTCTTC
CASSGGDRAGGEQFF
>-|TRBJ2-5|TRBV9|TRBD2
TGTGCCAGCAGCCCCCTAGCGGGGATGAAAGAGACCCAGTACTTC
CASSPLAGMKETQYF
>-|TRBJ1-5|TRBV24-1|-
TGTGCCACCAGTGACCATCAGAGCAATCAGCCCCAGCATTTT
CATSDHQSNQPQHF
>once|TRBJ1-5|TRBV12-3/TRBV12-4|-
TGTGCCAGCAGTTTGTCCAGGGGCCAGCCCCAGCATTTT
CASSLSRGQPQHF
>-|TRBJ2-1|TRBV28|TRBD2
TGTGCCAGCAGGGGGACTAGCGGGAGTACCTACAATGAGCAGTTCTTC
CASRGTSGSTYNEQFF
>-|TRBJ2-3|TRBV12-5|-
TGTGCTAGTGGTTCTAGTAAAAGCACAGATACGCAGTATTTT
CASGSSKSTDTQYF
>-|TRBJ1-4|TRBV6-5|-
TGTGCCAGCAGTTCGGGGGGGAGAGCTGAAAAACTGTTTTTT
CASSSGGRAEKLFF
>-|TRBJ1-1|TRBV15|-
TGTGCCACCAGCAGAGATGGGGGGGGCCCGAACACTGAAGCTTTCTTT
CATSRDGGGPNTEAFF
>-|TRBJ2-7|TRBV5-5|TRBD1
TGTGCCAGCAGCTCCCTCGAGGTCGACAGGGGGGGCACCTACGAGCAGTACTTC
CASSSLEVDRGGTYEQYF
>-|TRBJ2-1|TRBV27|TRBD2
TGTGCCAGCAGTTTAGTTACTAGCGGAAACAATGAGCAGTTCTTC
CASSLVTSGNNEQFF
>-|TRBJ2-7|TRBV9|TRBD1
TGTGCCAGCAGCCGGGGGGACAGGGTCGACGAGCAGTACTTC
CASSRGDRVDEQYF
>-|TRBJ1-3|TRBV19|-
TGTGCCAGTAGTCCGGGAATCGGAAACACCATATATTTT
CASSPGIGNTIYF
>-|TRBJ1-3|TRBV28|TRBD1
TGTGCCAGCAGACCCCCCCAGGGGGCTAGAGGAAACACCATATATTTT
CASRPPQGARGNTIYF
>-|TRBJ2-7|TRBV6-1|TRBD2
TGTGCCAGCAGTGAACCCAGGACTAGCGGGGGTCCCCCCTACGAGCAGTACTTC
CASSEPRTSGGPPYEQYF
>-|TRBJ2-1|TRBV19|TRBD2
TGTGCCAGTAGCGGACTAGCGAGCTCCTACAATGAGCAGTTCTTC
CASSGLASSYNEQFF
>few|TRBJ2-5|TRBV13|-
TGTGCCAGCAGCTTACTGAACTACGGGGAGACCCAGTACTTC
CASSLLNYGETQYF
>-|TRBJ1-1|TRBV2|TRBD1
TGTGCCAGCAGTTACAGGGGTTCGGACACTGAAGCTTTCTTT
CASSYRGSDTEAFF
>-|TRBJ2-1|TRBV5-1|-
TGCGCCAGCAGCTCTGTTTCGGGAGCCCAGAGGGAAATCTACAATGAGCAGTTCTTC
CASSSVSGAQREIYNEQFF
>-|TRBJ1-5|TRBV5-8|-
TGTGCCAGCAGCCCTTTACTTTTGACAGGAAGAAATCAGCCCCAGCATTTT
CASSPLLLTGRNQPQHF
>-|TRBJ1-2|TRBV6-1|-
TGTGCCAGCAGTGAAACGGACCAGGGGAACTATGGCTACACCTTC
CASSETDQGNYGYTF
>once|TRBJ2-7|TRBV4-1|TRBD1
TGCGCCAGCAGCCCGGGACAGGGTGGCGACGAGCAGTACTTC
CASSPGQGGDEQYF
>once|TRBJ1-4|TRBV18|TRBD1
TGTGCCAGCTCACCATCCTTGGACAGGGATGAAAAACTGTTTTTT
CASSPSLDRDEKLFF
>-|TRBJ2-7|TRBV7-2|-
TGTGCCAGCAGCTCAGGGGGAGGCTACGAGCAGTACTTC
CASSSGGGYEQYF
>-|TRBJ2-7|TRBV6-2/TRBV6-3|-
TGTGCCAGCAGTTACTCGGGGGGGGCGGCCTACGAGCAGTACTTC
CASSYSGGAAYEQYF
>-|TRBJ1-5|TRBV27|-
TGTGCCAGCAGTTCTATTACAGGGCCAGGCAATCAGCCCCAGCATTTT
CASSSITGPGNQPQHF
>-|TRBJ1-6|TRBV7-9|-
TGTGCCAGCAGCTTCAGTGAGAGGTTGCTTCCGCCCCTCCACTTT
CASSFSERLLPPLHF
>-|TRBJ1-2|TRBV28|-
TGTGCCAGCAGTTGGGAGGGGCTTATGGGGGGCTACACCTTC
CASSWEGLMGGYTF
>-|TRBJ1-5|TRBV29-1|-
TGCAGCGTTGAAGTTAATAGCAATCAGCCCCAGCATTTT
CSVEVNSNQPQHF
>-|TRBJ1-4|TRBV6-5|-
TGTGCCAGTGGGGGGGGAGCGGGTGAAAAACTGTTTTTT
CASGGGAGEKLFF
>-|TRBJ1-5|TRBV2|TRBD1
TGTGCCAGCAGTGAGGGACAGGGGTTTAAGCCCCAGCATTTT
CASSEGQGFKPQHF
>-|TRBJ1-4|TRBV19|TRBD1
TGTGCCAGTAGTATTGACAGGGGGCTTAATGAAAAACTGTTTTTT
CASSIDRGLNEKLFF
>-|TRBJ2-2|TRBV11-2|-
TGTGCCAGCAGCTTAGGCTCGTTGTCCAGTCCGACCGGGGAGCTGTTTTTT
CASSLGSLSSPTGELFF
>-|TRBJ2-7|TRBV7-3|TRBD2
TGTGCCAGCAGCTTAAGGCACTTTAGCGGGAGGGCCTACGAGCAGTACTTC
CASSLRHFSGRAYEQYF
>-|TRBJ1-1|TRBV12-3/TRBV12-4|-
TGTGCCAGCAGTTTAGCGTCCGACACTGAAGCTTTCTTT
CASSLASDTEAFF
>-|TRBJ1-2|TRBV9|TRBD1
TGTGCCAGCAGCGTAGGGGGACAGACTGATGGCTACACCTTC
CASSVGGQTDGYTF